This passage covers 14 T cell receptor beta chains from one sample sequenced in a study of CD8+CD57+ T cells in acquired aplastic anemia. It was genomic DNA that served as the template for profiling TCR beta VDJ and CDR3. TCRdb ran MiXCR on the reads and lists one entry per CDR3 protein. The sample lists 35,000 to 50,000 distinct CDR3 sequences, about two thirds seen once, with under 25% in the top ten. Sequencing input: sorted CD4+, CD8+, or CD8+CD57+ T cells (not recorded which) from PBMCs. The origin of the receptors is a human donor in good health, serving as a control.

In its sample, this clonotype was seen many times. The rearrangement joins TRBV5-1 to TRBJ1-6, with 10 bases lining up with TRBD1. The germline gives CDR1 SGHRS, CDR2 YFSETQ. This CDR3 contains 17 residues. Losses at the gene ends were 0 bases for V and 6 bases for J; bases not matched to a gene: 6. As DNA, the CDR3 is TGCGCCAGCAGCTTGGGGGAGACAGGGGGCGGTAATTCACCCCTCCACTTT. Its protein product is CASSLGETGGGNSPLHF.

CDR3 DNA sequence: TGTGCCAGCAGCTTCAACAGGGGCGGCGAGCAGTACTTC. It translates to CASSFNRGGEQYF. V usage is TRBV9 and J usage is TRBJ2-7; 7 bases are shared with TRBD1. In germline, CDR1 is SGDLS, CDR2 YYNGEE. J was trimmed by 6 bases and V by 4 bases; bases with no gene match: 7. CDR3 length: 13 amino acids. The full variable domain, with the rest looked up from reference TRBV9 and TRBJ2-7, is DSGVTQTPKHLITATGQRVTLRCSPRSGDLSVYWYQQSLDQGLQFLIQYYNGEERAKGNILERFSAQQFPDLHSELNLSSLELGDSALYFCASSFNRGGEQYFGPGTRLTVT.

The V call is TRBV24-1, the J call TRBJ2-5; a possible D gene is TRBD2 (6 bases). V gave up 2 bases and J gave up 2 bases, with 11 bases separating them. CDR1 and CDR2 (germline): KGHDR, SFDVKD. The CDR3 is 15 amino acids. CDR3 region: CATSDSGGTQETQYF. The DNA of the CDR3 is TGTGCCACCAGTGATTCAGGAGGGACTCAAGAGACCCAGTACTTC.

Only one count was recorded for this clonotype. Because the CDR3 is missing its conserved closing phenylalanine or tryptophan, this is likely a read error. The V gene is TRBV20-1, the J gene TRBJ2-7, with D hard to call. Germline V gene sequence: CDR1 DFQATT, CDR2 SNEGSKA (reference sequence). The CDR3 spans 11 residues. V dropped 3 bases and J dropped 6 bases, with 9 bases sitting between them. The CDR3 spells CSASVSSEQYS. DNA of the CDR3: TGCAGTGCTAGTGTCAGTTCCGAGCAGTACTCT.

The J gene is TRBJ2-3, the V gene TRBV11-2, with 13 bases identical to TRBD2. This CDR3 contains 15 residues. The V gene end was trimmed by 5 bases and the J gene end by 5 bases; junction bases not matched to a gene: 4. Germline CDR1 reads SGHAT; CDR2 reads FQNNGV. CDR3 nucleotide sequence: TGTGCCAGCAGCCAGACTAGCGGGGGGCGAGATACGCAGTATTTT. As protein: CASSQTSGGRDTQYF.

The chain combines TRBV13 with TRBJ2-7; 8 bases align to TRBD1. V trimming: 1 base; J trimming: 2 bases; junction bases outside the gene matches: 16. Germline V gene lookup returns CDR1 PRHDT and CDR2 FYEKMQ (reference sequence). The CDR3 is 19 amino acids. This CDR3 reads CASSLAGTGTSRVTYEQYF. The CDR3 DNA follows: TGTGCCAGCAGCTTAGCCGGGACAGGAACCTCTCGCGTTACCTACGAGCAGTACTTC.

The chain uses TRBV10-3 and TRBJ2-5; a possible D gene is TRBD1 (5 bases). Trimming cost V 6 bases and J 5 bases, with 13 bases left between them. The CDR3 contains 13 residues. The germline gives CDR1 ENHRY, CDR2 SYGVKD. CDR3: CAISATGLETQYF. The CDR3 bases are TGTGCCATCAGCGCCACAGGCCTGGAGACCCAGTACTTC.

V gene TRBV2 combines with J gene TRBJ2-2; maybe TRBD2 (7 bases). In germline, CDR1 is SNHLY, CDR2 FYNNEI. This CDR3 comprises 14 residues. The V gene lost 6 bases and the J gene lost 1 base, with 9 bases spanning the gap. CDR3 nucleotides: TGTGCCAGCAGCGGGGGGCGGAACACCGGGGAGCTGTTTTTT. Protein product: CASSGGRNTGELFF.

This chain joins TRBV19 and TRBJ1-2; D call uncertain. The CDR3 loop spans 13 amino acids. The germline V gene encodes CDR1 LNHDA and CDR2 SQIVND (reference sequence). Trimming cost V 3 bases and J 3 bases, with 8 bases left between them. CDR3 protein: CASSMWADYGYTF. The CDR3 region has the DNA TGTGCCAGTAGTATGTGGGCAGACTATGGCTACACCTTC.

Only one count was recorded for this clonotype. The V gene is TRBV7-8, the J gene TRBJ1-1; possibly TRBD1 for D (6 bases). The CDR3 loop spans 13 amino acids. V was pared by 6 bases and J by 4 bases, with 12 bases between. Germline V gene sequence: CDR1 SGHVS, CDR2 FQNEAQ. CDR3 sequence (DNA): TGTGCCAGCAGACCAACAGGGATCACTGAAGCTTTCTTT. Protein: CASRPTGITEAFF. Using reference TRBV7-8 and TRBJ1-1 for the parts outside the CDR3, the full variable domain is GAGVSQSPRYKVAKRGQDVALRCDPISGHVSLFWYQQALGQGPEFLTYFQNEAQLDKSGLPSDRFFAERPEGSVSTLKIQRTQQEDSAVYLCASRPTGITEAFFGQGTRLTVV.

The chain carries TRBV29-1 and TRBJ2-5; 7 nucleotides match TRBD1. With 4 bases clipped from V and 3 bases from J, the junction kept 5 bases outside the gene matches. CDR1 and CDR2 from the germline V gene are SQVTM and ANQGSEA. The CDR3 totals 13 residues. In DNA, the CDR3 is TGCAGCGTTGTGAGGGACAGCAAAGAGACCCAGTACTTC. Encoded protein: CSVVRDSKETQYF.

The chain recombines TRBV19 with TRBJ1-5; D unresolved. V was pared by 3 bases and J by 5 bases, with 14 bases between. CDR3 length equals 15 residues. Germline CDR1 and CDR2: LNHDA and SQIVND (reference sequence). CDR3 in DNA: TGTGCCAGTAGTATCGACCACGACTGGTATCAGCCCCAGCATTTT. Protein sequence: CASSIDHDWYQPQHF.

The rearrangement uses TRBV19 and TRBJ2-3; a weak D match, TRBD1 (5 bases). Germline values: CDR1 LNHDA, CDR2 SQIVND (reference sequence). V lost 4 bases to trimming and J lost 2 bases, with 10 bases between them. There are 14 residues in the CDR3. CDR3 region: CASSTRQFTDTQYF. The CDR3, as DNA: TGTGCCAGTAGTACGAGACAGTTCACAGATACGCAGTATTTT.

V is TRBV10-3 and J is TRBJ1-2; a weak D match, TRBD1 (6 bases). V was clipped by 1 base and J by 6 bases, with 15 bases between them. The CDR3 loop spans 15 amino acids. The germline gives CDR1 ENHRY, CDR2 SYGVKD. The DNA for the CDR3 is TGTGCCATCAGTGAGTGGGTAGGGGGAGAGGATGGCTACACCTTC. Its translation is CAISEWVGGEDGYTF.